In this sample, the clone carrying this T cell receptor (beta chain) turned up many times. Its antigen is unidentified. TCRdb analysed the multiplex PCR reads with MiXCR anew, one entry per CDR3 protein. Seen here are roughly 130,000 distinct CDR3 sequences, about 30% observed once, and the top ten hold about 2.3%. This CDR3 has 12 amino acids. Germline V gene lookup returns CDR1 DFQATT and CDR2 SNEGSKA (reference sequence). With V trimmed by 6 bases and J by 4 bases, 5 bases remained unmatched. The data were taken from a study of breast tumors, draining lymph nodes, adjacent tissues. Breast cancer patients provided tissue from their axillary draining lymph nodes. The study's findings and limits: Tumor and nontumor repertoires were significantly more similar in luminal-like than in basal-like breast cancer. Tumor T cell lymph node origin was a supported hypothesis, not proven. Tumor repertoires ranked between lymph nodes and nontumor tissue in diversity, with V and J gene preferences.

The J gene is TRBJ2-5, the V gene TRBV20-1; 7 nucleotides match TRBD1. The receptor was isolated from a female donor with breast cancer. Some clones in this sample may be carry-over from other donors' samples. The sample consisted of axillary lymph node tissue. CDR3 in amino acids: CSAQTGIETQYF. Written as DNA, the CDR3 is TGCAGTGCCCAGACAGGGATAGAGACCCAGTACTTC.